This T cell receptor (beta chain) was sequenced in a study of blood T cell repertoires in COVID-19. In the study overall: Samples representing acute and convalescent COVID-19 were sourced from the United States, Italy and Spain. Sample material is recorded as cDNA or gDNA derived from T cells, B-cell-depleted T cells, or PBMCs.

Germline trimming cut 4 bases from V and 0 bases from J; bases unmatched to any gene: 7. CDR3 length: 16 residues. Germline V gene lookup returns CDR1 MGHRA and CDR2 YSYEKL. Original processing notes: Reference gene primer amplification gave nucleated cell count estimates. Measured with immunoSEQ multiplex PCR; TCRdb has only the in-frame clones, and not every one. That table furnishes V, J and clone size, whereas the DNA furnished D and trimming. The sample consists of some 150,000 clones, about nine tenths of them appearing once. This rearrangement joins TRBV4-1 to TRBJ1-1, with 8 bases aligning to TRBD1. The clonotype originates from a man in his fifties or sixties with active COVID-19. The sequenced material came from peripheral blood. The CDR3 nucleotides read TGCGCCAGCAGCCGAAGCCCAGGGGGCATGAACACTGAAGCTTTCTTT. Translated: CASSRSPGGMNTEAFF.